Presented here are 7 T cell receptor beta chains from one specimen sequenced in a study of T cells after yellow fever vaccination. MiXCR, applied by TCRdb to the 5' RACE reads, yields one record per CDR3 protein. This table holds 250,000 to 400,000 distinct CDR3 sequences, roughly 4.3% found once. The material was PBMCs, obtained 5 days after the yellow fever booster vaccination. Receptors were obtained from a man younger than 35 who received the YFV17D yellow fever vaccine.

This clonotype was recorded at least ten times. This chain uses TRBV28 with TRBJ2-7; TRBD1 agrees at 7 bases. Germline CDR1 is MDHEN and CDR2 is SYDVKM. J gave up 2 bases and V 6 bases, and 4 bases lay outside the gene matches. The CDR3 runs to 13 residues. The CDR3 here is CASSPGQTYEQYF. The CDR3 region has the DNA TGTGCCAGCAGCCCGGGACAGACCTACGAGCAGTACTTC. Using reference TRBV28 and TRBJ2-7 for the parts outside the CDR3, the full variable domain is DVKVTQSSRYLVKRTGEKVFLECVQDMDHENMFWYRQDPGLGLRLIYFSYDVKMKEKGDIPEGYSVSREKKERFSLILESASTNQTSMYLCASSPGQTYEQYFGPGTRLTVT.

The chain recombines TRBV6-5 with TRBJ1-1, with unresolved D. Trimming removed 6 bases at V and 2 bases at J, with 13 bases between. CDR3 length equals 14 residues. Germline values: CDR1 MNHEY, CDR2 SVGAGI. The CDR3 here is CASSSSFLNTEAFF. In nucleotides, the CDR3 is TGTGCCAGCAGCTCCAGTTTTCTCAACACTGAAGCTTTCTTT.

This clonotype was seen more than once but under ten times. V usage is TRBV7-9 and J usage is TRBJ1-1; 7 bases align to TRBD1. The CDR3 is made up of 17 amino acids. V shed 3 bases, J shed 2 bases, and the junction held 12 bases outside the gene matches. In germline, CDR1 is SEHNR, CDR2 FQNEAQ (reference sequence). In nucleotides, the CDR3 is TGTGCCAGCAGCTTTCGTATGGGACAGTCCCTAAACACTGAAGCTTTCTTT. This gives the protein CASSFRMGQSLNTEAFF.

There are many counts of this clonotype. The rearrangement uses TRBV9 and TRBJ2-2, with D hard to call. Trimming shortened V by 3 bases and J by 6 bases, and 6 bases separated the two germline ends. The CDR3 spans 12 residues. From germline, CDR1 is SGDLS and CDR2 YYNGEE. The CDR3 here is CASSGVAGELFF. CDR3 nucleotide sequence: TGTGCCAGCAGCGGAGTCGCCGGGGAGCTGTTTTTT.

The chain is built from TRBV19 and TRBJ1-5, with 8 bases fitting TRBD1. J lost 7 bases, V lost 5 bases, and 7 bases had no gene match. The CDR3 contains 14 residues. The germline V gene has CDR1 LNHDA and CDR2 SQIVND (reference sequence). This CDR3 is CASSLGTGEQPQHF. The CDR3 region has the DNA TGTGCCAGTAGTTTAGGGACAGGAGAACAGCCCCAGCATTTT.

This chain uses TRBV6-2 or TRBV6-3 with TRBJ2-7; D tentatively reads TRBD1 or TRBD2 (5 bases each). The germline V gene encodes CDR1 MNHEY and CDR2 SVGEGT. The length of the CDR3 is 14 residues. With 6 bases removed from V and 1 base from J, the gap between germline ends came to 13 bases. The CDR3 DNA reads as TGTGCCAGCAGATTCCGGGACGGATCCTACGAGCAGTACTTC. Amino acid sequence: CASRFRDGSYEQYF.

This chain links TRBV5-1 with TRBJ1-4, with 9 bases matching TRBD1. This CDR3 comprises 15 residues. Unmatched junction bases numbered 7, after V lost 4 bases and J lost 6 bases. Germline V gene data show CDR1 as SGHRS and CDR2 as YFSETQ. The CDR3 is CASSPSGTGYEKLFF. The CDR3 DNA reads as TGCGCCAGCAGCCCTTCCGGGACAGGGTATGAAAAACTGTTTTTT.